A single sample is the source of the 12 T cell receptor beta chains below, sequenced in a study of T cell responses to AZD1222 COVID-19 vaccine. Profiling relied on immunoSEQ multiplex PCR, and the TCRdb table lists in-frame clones only, not all of them. The table includes about 130,000 clones, 89% detected once. This material consisted of peripheral blood, taken on day 0 of AZD1222 vaccination. These receptors all stem from an adult in good health.

This sequence joins TRBV10-3 and TRBJ1-2; D is ambiguous. Per germline, CDR1 ENHRY and CDR2 SYGVKD. This CDR3 spans 14 amino acids. V lost 0 bases and J lost 7, with 12 bases in between. In nucleotides, the CDR3 is TGTGCCATCAGTGAGTCGGTTTCTACCCCTGGCTACACCTTC. Its translation: CAISESVSTPGYTF.

This rearrangement joins TRBV10-3 to TRBJ1-2; 9 bases match TRBD1. The germline V gene encodes CDR1 ENHRY and CDR2 SYGVKD. V trimming: 3 bases; J trimming: 8 bases; junction bases outside the gene matches: 7. The CDR3 runs 14 residues. The CDR3 nucleotides are TGTGCCATCAGTGACCGGGACAGGGTCCACGGCTACACCTTC. It translates to CAISDRDRVHGYTF.

The V and J genes are TRBV7-8 and TRBJ1-2, with D unclear. This CDR3 has 14 amino acids. V shed 5 bases and J shed 3 bases, with 13 bases lying between them. Germline V CDR1 and CDR2: SGHVS, FQNEAQ. CDR3 sequence reads: CASSREIKYYGYTF. DNA of the CDR3: TGTGCCAGCAGCCGAGAAATTAAGTACTATGGCTACACCTTC.

The V call is TRBV30, the J call TRBJ1-5, with D maybe TRBD1 (5 bases). The ends were cut back, 1 base at V and 0 bases at J, with 10 bases in the middle. The V gene's germline CDR1 is GTSNPN and CDR2 SVGIG (reference sequence). The CDR3 totals 15 residues. The DNA for the CDR3 is TGTGCCTGGAGTGGGGGGATGTATAGCAATCAGCCCCAGCATTTT. Protein product: CAWSGGMYSNQPQHF.

With respect to this clone: Mismatch with germline at one junction end may stem from a read error. The chain joins TRBV3-1 (or the pseudogene TRBV3-2) to TRBJ1-2; D possibly corresponds to TRBD1 (5 bases). CDR3 length equals 13 residues. Germline V gene lookup returns CDR1 LGHDT and CDR2 YNNKEL (reference sequence). In DNA, the CDR3 is TGTGCCAGCAACCAAGGGGATGGCTATGGCTACACCTTC. Translation gives CASNQGDGYGYTF.

The chain joins TRBV6-5 to TRBJ1-1; D is ambiguous. This CDR3 contains 16 residues. The V and J ends lost 2 bases and 2 bases respectively, with 15 bases between them. The germline V gene has CDR1 MNHEY and CDR2 SVGAGI. CDR3 sequence reads: CASSYGQRLINTEAFF. The DNA for the CDR3 is TGTGCCAGCAGTTACGGTCAACGACTGATAAACACTGAAGCTTTCTTT.

The chain couples TRBV5-6 to TRBJ1-1; D possibly corresponds to TRBD1 (5 bases). The ends were cut back, 3 bases at V and 3 bases at J, with 15 bases in the middle. The V gene's germline CDR1 is SGHDT and CDR2 YYEEEE. The CDR3 sequence is 15 residues long. The CDR3 loop is CASSWWDGDYTEAFF. In nucleotides, the CDR3 is TGTGCCAGCAGCTGGTGGGACGGGGATTACACTGAAGCTTTCTTT.

The chain uses TRBV5-8 and TRBJ1-5; TRBD1 is a possible D gene (5 bases). The CDR3 totals 14 residues. Trimming took 4 bases from V and 11 from J, leaving 19 bases between them. Germline CDR1 and CDR2: SGHTS and YDEGEE. CDR3 in amino acids: CASSPGAKGTAQHF. CDR3 sequence (DNA): TGTGCCAGCAGCCCTGGGGCCAAGGGAACGGCCCAGCATTTT.

The chain couples TRBV29-1 to TRBJ2-7, with a weak D call TRBD2 (6 bases). Germline CDR1 SQVTM, CDR2 ANQGSEA. V lost 5 bases and J lost 5, with 22 bases in between. This CDR3 spans 15 amino acids. The CDR3 DNA reads as TGCAGCGTTTTAACGGGGCAGGGCGGGGTCGACGAGCAGTACTTC. Translated: CSVLTGQGGVDEQYF.

The rearrangement links TRBV7-6 to TRBJ2-5; D gene uncertain. This CDR3 is built from 15 residues. Per the germline V gene, CDR1 is SGHVS and CDR2 is FNYEAQ. V was cut by 5 bases and J by 2 bases, with 15 bases left in between. The CDR3 here is CASSPPMGPQETQYF. Written as DNA, the CDR3 is TGTGCCAGCAGCCCCCCTATGGGCCCTCAAGAGACCCAGTACTTC.

The gene calls are TRBV7-9 and TRBJ2-7; D might be TRBD1 or TRBD2, each matching 6 bases. The CDR3 consists of 14 residues. Germline values: CDR1 SEHNR, CDR2 FQNEAQ (reference sequence). Trimming took 4 bases from V and 2 from J, leaving 12 bases between them. This chain's CDR3 is CASSWSGATYEQYF. In DNA, the CDR3 is TGTGCCAGCAGCTGGTCGGGGGCAACCTACGAGCAGTACTTC.

The rearrangement uses TRBV2 and TRBJ2-5; 7 positions match TRBD1. This CDR3 comprises 13 residues. Unmatched junction bases numbered 10, after V lost 10 bases and J lost 5 bases. The V gene's germline CDR1 is SNHLY and CDR2 FYNNEI. The DNA of the CDR3 is TGTGCCAACGCACAGGGGAATGGTGAGACCCAGTACTTC. It codes for CANAQGNGETQYF.